A single sample gave rise to the 27 T cell receptor beta chains below, sequenced in a study of a mutant IDH1 vaccine in newly diagnosed glioma. As for time point: week 23, last vaccination. Doses consisted of 300 ug of mutant IDH1 20-mer peptide each, paired with topical imiquimod. The data were produced by immunoSEQ multiplex PCR, yet TCRdb's version contains in-frame clones alone and is incomplete. The sample has 77,000 or so clones; 75% to 90% are singletons. The antigens these receptors bind are not known. Material: PBMCs, obtained from a glioma patient whose treatment included an IDH1 peptide vaccine. Every receptor here comes from a woman aged 45-65 years with glioma.

The chain carries TRBV7-8 and TRBJ1-2; D not resolved. Per the germline V gene, CDR1 is SGHVS and CDR2 is FQNEAQ. V lost 4 bases, J lost 3 bases, and 9 bases lay in between. This CDR3 comprises 13 residues. CDR3 amino acids: CASSSTLYYGYTF. The CDR3 DNA reads as TGTGCCAGCAGCTCGACACTCTACTATGGCTACACCTTC. The full variable domain, with the rest looked up from reference TRBV7-8 and TRBJ1-2, is GAGVSQSPRYKVAKRGQDVALRCDPISGHVSLFWYQQALGQGPEFLTYFQNEAQLDKSGLPSDRFFAERPEGSVSTLKIQRTQQEDSAVYLCASSSTLYYGYTFGSGTRLTVV.

This chain uses TRBV7-9 with TRBJ1-5; 8 bases are a match to TRBD1. The germline V gene encodes CDR1 SEHNR and CDR2 FQNEAQ (reference sequence). The CDR3 consists of 17 residues. After removal of 5 bases from V and 4 bases from J, the junction contained 13 bases not matched to a gene. The CDR3 DNA sequence: TGTGCCAGCAGCCCAGGGGGCACGGGGGCGGAGAATCAGCCCCAGCATTTT. Amino acid sequence: CASSPGGTGAENQPQHF.

This chain links TRBV4-1 with TRBJ2-7; D is unresolved. This CDR3 region has 15 residues. From germline, CDR1 is MGHRA and CDR2 YSYEKL. V was cut by 1 base and J by 2 bases, with 12 bases left in between. The CDR3 DNA follows: TGCGCCAGCAGCCAAGCTCCCCGACTCGCCTACGAGCAGTACTTC. It translates to CASSQAPRLAYEQYF.

A few counts support this clone. V gene TRBV10-3 combines with J gene TRBJ1-1; D is ambiguous. The CDR3 spans 14 residues. V was pared by 3 bases and J by 1 base, with 9 bases between. CDR1 ENHRY and CDR2 SYGVKD come from the germline V gene. The CDR3 DNA follows: TGTGCCATCAGTGACGGACGGAGGAACACTGAAGCTTTCTTT. It is translated as CAISDGRRNTEAFF.

This rearrangement joins TRBV21-1 to TRBJ2-6. TRBV21-1 is designated a pseudogene. This CDR3 comprises 18 residues. CDR3 loop: CASSKDETKASGANVLTF. The CDR3 DNA follows: TGTGCCAGCAGCAAAGATGAGACGAAGGCCTCTGGGGCCAACGTCCTGACTTTC.

The chain recombines TRBV5-1 with TRBJ1-1; a possible D gene is TRBD1 (5 bases). This CDR3 contains 14 residues. Germline V gene data show CDR1 as SGHRS and CDR2 as YFSETQ. Trimming shortened V by 1 base and J by 5 bases, and 12 bases separated the two germline ends. For the CDR3, the DNA is TGCGCCAGCAGCTTGTACGGGGGTCAAACTGAAGCTTTCTTT. Amino acid sequence: CASSLYGGQTEAFF. The complete variable domain, with remaining parts taken from reference TRBV5-1 and TRBJ1-1, reads KAGVTQTPRYLIKTRGQQVTLSCSPISGHRSVSWYQQTPGQGLQFLFEYFSETQRNKGNFPGRFSGRQFSNSRSEMNVSTLELGDSALYLCASSLYGGQTEAFFGQGTRLTVV.

The V call is TRBV13, the J call TRBJ2-6; D could derive from TRBD1 or TRBD2 (5 bases each). CDR1 is PRHDT, CDR2 FYEKMQ, per germline (reference sequence). V was clipped by 5 bases and J by 1 base, with 15 bases between them. CDR3 size: 17 residues. The CDR3 DNA follows: TGTGCCAGCAGCGCAGGGACGGTAATTTCTGGGGCCAACGTCCTGACTTTC. Its protein product is CASSAGTVISGANVLTF.

This rearrangement joins TRBV7-9 to TRBJ1-2, with D possibly being TRBD1 (5 bases). The CDR3 totals 9 residues. Germline CDR1 reads SEHNR; CDR2 reads FQNEAQ (reference sequence). Trimming stripped 10 bases from V and 8 bases from J, with 8 bases between. The CDR3 spells CATGGGYTF. The CDR3, as DNA: TGTGCCACCGGGGGGGGCTACACCTTC.

V is TRBV13 and J is TRBJ1-1; D uncertain. CDR1 is PRHDT and CDR2 is FYEKMQ in the germline V gene (reference sequence). CDR3 size: 13 residues. The V end was cut by 0 bases, the J end by 4 bases, with 6 bases between. The CDR3 sequence: CASSLGGSTEAFF. In DNA form, the CDR3 reads TGTGCCAGCAGCTTAGGGGGGAGCACTGAAGCTTTCTTT.

J is TRBJ1-4 and V is TRBV7-9; possibly TRBD1 for D (5 bases). The CDR3 extends over 15 amino acids. V lost 5 bases and J 8 bases, leaving 18 bases between the germline ends. Germline CDR1 SEHNR, CDR2 FQNEAQ (reference sequence). CDR3 sequence: CASSPFEGAVEKLFF. For the CDR3, the DNA is TGTGCCAGCAGCCCCTTTGAAGGGGCGGTAGAAAAACTGTTTTTT.

The genes are TRBV7-9 and TRBJ2-4, with TRBD1 matching over 7 bases. The CDR3 consists of 13 residues. Germline V gene lookup returns CDR1 SEHNR and CDR2 FQNEAQ (reference sequence). Trimming took 1 base from V and 8 from J; bases not matched to a gene: 2. The CDR3 is CASSLGQGDIQYF. Written as DNA, the CDR3 is TGTGCCAGCAGCTTAGGACAGGGTGACATTCAGTACTTC.

The V call is TRBV18, the J call TRBJ2-3, with 9 nucleotides matching TRBD1. The CDR3 contains 16 residues. From germline, CDR1 is KGHSH and CDR2 LQKENI. Trimming at V came to 1 base and at J to 4 bases, leaving 6 bases not matched to a gene. The CDR3 DNA reads TGTGCCAGCTCACCACGGGGACAGGGTGTTGCAGATACGCAGTATTTT. Protein: CASSPRGQGVADTQYF. The variable domain in full, with the rest retrieved from reference TRBV18 and TRBJ2-3, is NAGVMQNPRHLVRRRGQEARLRCSPMKGHSHVYWYRQLPEEGLKFMVYLQKENIIDESGMPKERFSAEFPKEGPSILRIQQVVRGDSAAYFCASSPRGQGVADTQYFGPGTRLTVL.

The chain links TRBV18 to TRBJ2-5, with 7 bases lining up with TRBD1. Germline V gene data show CDR1 as KGHSH and CDR2 as LQKENI. V shed 1 base, J shed 5 bases, and the junction held 7 bases outside the gene matches. This CDR3 region has 15 residues. CDR3 coding DNA: TGTGCCAGCTCACCACTTGACAGGGTAGGGGAGACCCAGTACTTC. As protein: CASSPLDRVGETQYF.

The rearrangement links TRBV6-9 to TRBJ2-7; 7 bases align to TRBD1. Germline loops: CDR1 MNHGY, CDR2 SVAAGI. The CDR3 sequence is 14 residues long. V lost 2 bases, J lost 6 bases, and 7 bases stayed unmatched. CDR3 sequence reads: CASSYEQGFCEQYF. The CDR3 region has the DNA TGTGCCAGCAGTTATGAACAGGGGTTTTGCGAGCAGTACTTC.

This clone was counted a single time. CDR3 amino acids: CASSLQASSYEQYF. The CDR3 coding sequence is TGCGCCAGCAGCTTGCAGGCCAGCTCCTACGAGCAGTACTTC. The rearrangement joins TRBV5-1 to TRBJ2-7, with no clear D. V was shortened by 1 base and J by 0 bases, with 8 bases between the two germline ends. Per germline, CDR1 SGHRS and CDR2 YFSETQ. CDR3 size: 14 residues.

The V call is TRBV5-1, the J call TRBJ1-2, with TRBD1 matching over 7 bases. V shed 0 bases, J shed 2 bases, and the junction held 1 base outside the gene matches. The germline CDR1 and CDR2 sequences are SGHRS and YFSETQ. The CDR3 length is 14 residues. CDR3: CASSLDRGNYGYTF. As DNA, the CDR3 is TGCGCCAGCAGCTTGGACAGGGGAAACTATGGCTACACCTTC.

The chain links TRBV27 to TRBJ1-5; no clear D. The V gene lost 3 bases and the J gene lost 6 bases, with 15 bases spanning the gap. Per the germline V gene, CDR1 is MNHEY and CDR2 is SMNVEV (reference sequence). This CDR3 spans 15 amino acids. The CDR3 here is CASSLMAGGSQPQHF. CDR3 bases: TGTGCCAGCAGTTTGATGGCGGGAGGGAGTCAGCCCCAGCATTTT.

This clone was observed a handful of times. V and J are TRBV10-3 and TRBJ2-6; 7 bases are shared with TRBD2. Per the germline V gene, CDR1 is ENHRY and CDR2 is SYGVKD. The CDR3 is made up of 13 amino acids. Unmatched junction bases numbered 6, after V lost 7 bases and J lost 9 bases. The CDR3 protein is CAITAPGGNVLTF. In nucleotides, the CDR3 is TGTGCCATCACTGCTCCGGGAGGCAACGTCCTGACTTTC.

The chain links TRBV27 to TRBJ2-5; D is perhaps TRBD1 or TRBD2 (5 bases each). The germline V and J ends were trimmed by 2 bases and 5 bases, with 15 bases remaining between them. Per the germline V gene, CDR1 is MNHEY and CDR2 is SMNVEV (reference sequence). CDR3 length equals 15 residues. This CDR3 reads CASSLTGPEGETQYF. CDR3 in DNA: TGTGCCAGCAGTTTAACTGGCCCCGAGGGGGAGACCCAGTACTTC.

The CDR3 DNA sequence: TGTGCCAGCAGCTTAGGGGGTCGTGCCCCCACTGAAGCTTTCTTT. Translating gives CASSLGGRAPTEAFF. V and J are TRBV11-3 and TRBJ1-1; D unclear. Germline-derived CDR1 and CDR2 are SGHNT and YENEEA. The CDR3 spans 15 residues. V lost 1 base to trimming and J lost 4 bases, with 13 bases between them.

This chain links TRBV18 with TRBJ2-5; tentative D call: TRBD1 (6 bases). The end of the DNA is better explained by TRBJ2-7, so the J call may be wrong. CDR3 length: 13 amino acids. Germline-derived CDR1 and CDR2 are KGHSH and LQKENI. CDR3 sequence (DNA): TGTGCCAGCTCACTGAACAGGGACCACGAGCAGTACTTC. Amino acids: CASSLNRDHEQYF.

The J gene is TRBJ2-7, the V gene TRBV28; 12 bases map to TRBD2. V was pared by 3 bases and J by 1 base, with 7 bases of the junction left unmatched. The CDR3 length is 17 residues. Germline V lookup: CDR1 MDHEN, CDR2 SYDVKM. This chain's CDR3 is CASSFASGLAGSYEQYF. The CDR3 DNA reads TGTGCCAGCAGTTTCGCATCGGGACTAGCGGGTTCCTACGAGCAGTACTTC.

The chain joins TRBV4-1 to TRBJ1-1, with TRBD1 as a possible D gene (6 bases). The germline V and J ends were trimmed by 4 bases and 1 base, with 16 bases remaining between them. The CDR3 is 16 residues long. CDR1 and CDR2 (germline): MGHRA, YSYEKL. CDR3 DNA sequence: TGCGCCAGCAGCCTCCCTCCAGGGGCAGGGAACACTGAAGCTTTCTTT. Its protein product is CASSLPPGAGNTEAFF.

The chain couples TRBV4-1 to TRBJ2-1; 9 bases fit TRBD2. The CDR3 spans 17 residues. V lost 0 bases and J lost 2; bases outside the gene matches: 5. In germline, CDR1 is MGHRA, CDR2 YSYEKL. CDR3 DNA sequence: TGCGCCAGCAGCCAAGATTCTGGCGGGGGGGCCTACAATGAGCAGTTCTTC. This gives the protein CASSQDSGGGAYNEQFF.

CDR3 region: CASSVGTGLMNTEAFF. The CDR3 DNA reads TGTGCCAGCAGCGTAGGGACGGGACTCATGAACACTGAAGCTTTCTTT. The V gene is TRBV9, the J gene TRBJ1-1; TRBD1 might be the D (5 bases). The germline V and J ends were trimmed by 0 bases and 0 bases, with 12 bases remaining between them. CDR1 and CDR2 from the germline V gene are SGDLS and YYNGEE. This CDR3 is built from 16 residues.

The CDR3 DNA sequence: TGCGCCAGCAGCTTAGCCCTTGGTGGCGGGGAGCTGTTTTTT. Residues: CASSLALGGGELFF. The chain recombines TRBV5-1 with TRBJ2-2, with D unclear. The CDR3 sequence is 14 residues long. Trimming removed 2 bases from V and 7 bases from J, with 12 bases in between. The V gene's germline CDR1 is SGHRS and CDR2 YFSETQ.

This clone has more than one count but fewer than ten. The chain uses TRBV19 and TRBJ2-3; D may match TRBD1 or TRBD2 (5 bases each). CDR3 length equals 15 residues. Trimming took off 4 bases at V and 0 bases at J, with 11 bases between the two ends. CDR1 and CDR2 (germline): LNHDA, SQIVND (reference sequence). This chain's CDR3 is CASSTGPGSTDTQYF. CDR3 nucleotides: TGTGCCAGTAGTACGGGACCGGGGAGCACAGATACGCAGTATTTT.